The clone carrying this T cell receptor beta chain has a single count. The data originate from a study of T cells after somatic rescue of genetic block. Sequenced by immunoSEQ multiplex PCR; TCRdb stores in-frame clones only, minus some. The data contain around 100,000 clones, around 90% of them seen just once; the ten biggest clones take up around 1.5%. The specimen sequenced was peripheral blood mononuclear cells (PBMCs). The TCR comes from a woman aged 18-29 years.

CDR3 bases: TGTGCCAGCAGCGTATTAGCGGGGGGTGGCGAGCAGTACTTC. This codes for CASSVLAGGGEQYF. The chain couples TRBV11-1 to TRBJ2-7; TRBD2 matches 10 bases. CDR1 is SGHAT and CDR2 is FQDESV in the germline V gene (reference sequence). With V trimmed by 5 bases and J by 6 bases, 7 bases remained unmatched. The CDR3 extends over 14 amino acids.